This T cell receptor (beta chain) was captured in a study of blood T cells in healthy people across ages. Comments on this clonotype: The junction and the germline gene differ at one end; a read error may be behind it.

Germline-derived CDR1 and CDR2 are SSHAT and FNYEAQ (reference sequence). The CDR3 is 15 amino acids. A sample-barcoded 5' primer and a J-beta primer mix were used in a second PCR of about 6 to 11 cycles. TCRdb re-called the 5' RACE reads with MiXCR, one entry per CDR3 protein. The table has 1.4 million to 1.5 million distinct CDR3 sequences, 40% to 50% seen once. The genes are TRBV7-7 and TRBJ2-5; 9 nucleotides match TRBD1. The sequence was collected from a woman aged 18-29 years in good health. Sequenced input: blood. CDR3 bases: TGTGCTAGCAGCAACGGACAGGGGAGGCAAGAGACCCAGTACTTC. Amino acids: CASSNGQGRQETQYF.